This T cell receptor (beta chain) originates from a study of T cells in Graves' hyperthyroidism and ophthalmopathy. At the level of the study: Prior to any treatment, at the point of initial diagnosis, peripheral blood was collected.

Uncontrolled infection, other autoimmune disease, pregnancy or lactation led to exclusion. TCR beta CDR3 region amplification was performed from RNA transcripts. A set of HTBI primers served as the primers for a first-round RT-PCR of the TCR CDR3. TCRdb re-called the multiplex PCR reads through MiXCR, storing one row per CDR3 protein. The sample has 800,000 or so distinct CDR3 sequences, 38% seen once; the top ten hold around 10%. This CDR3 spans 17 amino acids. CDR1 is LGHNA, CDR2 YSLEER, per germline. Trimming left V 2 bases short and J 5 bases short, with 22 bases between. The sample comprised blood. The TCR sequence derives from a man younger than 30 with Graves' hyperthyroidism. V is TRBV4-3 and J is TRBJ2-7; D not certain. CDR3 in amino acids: CASSQPTSRLLGHEQYF. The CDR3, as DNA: TGCGCCAGCAGCCAACCGACGTCCCGACTGTTGGGCCACGAGCAGTACTTC.